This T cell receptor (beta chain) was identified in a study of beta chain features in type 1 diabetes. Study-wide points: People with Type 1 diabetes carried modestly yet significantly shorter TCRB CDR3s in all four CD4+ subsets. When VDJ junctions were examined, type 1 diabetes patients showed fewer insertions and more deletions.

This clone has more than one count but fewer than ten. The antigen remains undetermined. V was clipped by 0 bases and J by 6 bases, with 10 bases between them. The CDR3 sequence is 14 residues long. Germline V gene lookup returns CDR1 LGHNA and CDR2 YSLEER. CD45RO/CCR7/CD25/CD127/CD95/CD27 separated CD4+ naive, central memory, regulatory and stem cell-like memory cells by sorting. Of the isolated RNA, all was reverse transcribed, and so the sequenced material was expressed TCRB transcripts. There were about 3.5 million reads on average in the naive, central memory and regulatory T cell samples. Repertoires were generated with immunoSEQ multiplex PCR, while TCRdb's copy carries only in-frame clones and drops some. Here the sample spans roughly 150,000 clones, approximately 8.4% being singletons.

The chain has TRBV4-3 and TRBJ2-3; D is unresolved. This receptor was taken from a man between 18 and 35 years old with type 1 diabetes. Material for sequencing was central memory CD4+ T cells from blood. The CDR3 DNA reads TGCGCCAGCAGCCAAGAACCCCTGGAGGATACGCAGTATTTT. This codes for CASSQEPLEDTQYF.